The sequence of this T cell receptor (beta chain) was determined in a study of Graves' ophthalmopathy and Graves' hyperthyroidism. In this sample, this clonotype turned up many times. Investigators amplified TCR beta CDR3 regions from RNA transcripts. Following a first-round RT-PCR that used HTBI primers, a second-round multiplex PCR was carried out. Using its own MiXCR run on the multiplex PCR reads, TCRdb lists one record per CDR3 protein. Here the sample spans approximately 1.2 million distinct CDR3 sequences, 36% being singletons. V lost 2 bases and J 0 bases, leaving 4 bases between the germline ends. The germline V gene encodes CDR1 LNHNV and CDR2 YYDKDF (reference sequence). The CDR3 extends over 13 amino acids.

The sample taken for sequencing was peripheral blood or thyroid tissue (not recorded which). This TCR derives from an adult man with Graves' hyperthyroidism. This rearrangement joins TRBV15 to TRBJ1-1; no firm D call. In DNA form, the CDR3 reads TGTGCCACCAGCAGATCAGTGAACACTGAAGCTTTCTTT. It specifies CATSRSVNTEAFF.